This record looks at one T cell receptor beta chain sequence and its context. What it binds is unknown. The sample is drawn from a study of T and B cells in COVID-19 patients. Study results and limitations: Patients with COVID-19 reportedly showed strongly skewed T cell receptor beta variable and joining gene usage. At recovery TRB diversity and richness exceeded healthy donors, after highly clonal active COVID-19 repertoires.

TRB rearrangements were amplified by multiplex PCR with BIOMED2 TRB-A/B primers. TCRdb ran MiXCR on the multiplex PCR reads and lists one entry per CDR3 protein. The table records about 4,800 distinct CDR3 sequences, 25% to 35% of them present only once. The V segment lost 5 bases and the J segment 3 bases; nucleotides outside the gene matches: 9. CDR1 and CDR2 from the germline V gene are SGHVS and FNYEAQ. The CDR3 extends over 16 amino acids. Each TRB amplification used roughly 230-550 ng of genomic DNA from blood. The sequence was collected from a human donor with active COVID-19. The genes are TRBV7-6 and TRBJ1-1; 10 positions match TRBD1. Source material: blood. CDR3 region: CASSIETGGADTEAFF. The CDR3 bases are TGTGCCAGCAGCATAGAGACAGGGGGCGCGGACACTGAAGCTTTCTTT.